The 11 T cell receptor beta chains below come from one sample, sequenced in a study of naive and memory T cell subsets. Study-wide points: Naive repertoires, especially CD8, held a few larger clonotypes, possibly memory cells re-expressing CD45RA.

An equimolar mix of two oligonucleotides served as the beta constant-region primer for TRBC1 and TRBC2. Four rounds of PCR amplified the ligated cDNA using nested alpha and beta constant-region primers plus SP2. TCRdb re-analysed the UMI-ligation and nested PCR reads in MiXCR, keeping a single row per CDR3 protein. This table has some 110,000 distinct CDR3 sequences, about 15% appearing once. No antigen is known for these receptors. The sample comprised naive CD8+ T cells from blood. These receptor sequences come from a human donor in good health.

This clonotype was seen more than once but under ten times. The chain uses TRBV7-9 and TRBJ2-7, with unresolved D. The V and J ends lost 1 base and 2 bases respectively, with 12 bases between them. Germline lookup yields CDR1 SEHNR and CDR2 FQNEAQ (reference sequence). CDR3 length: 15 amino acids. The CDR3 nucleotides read TGTGCCAGCAGCTTAGAGGCCGACGGACCCTACGAGCAGTACTTC. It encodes CASSLEADGPYEQYF.

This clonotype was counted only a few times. CDR3 DNA sequence: TGTGCCAGCAGCCCGTTTGAGGGGGGGGTCGGTGAGTACGAGCAGTACTTC. The encoded protein is CASSPFEGGVGEYEQYF. The chain has TRBV4-2 and TRBJ2-7, with a possible D match to TRBD2 (7 bases). CDR3 length: 17 residues. Germline lookup yields CDR1 LGHNA and CDR2 YNFKEQ. Trimming pared 4 bases from V and 4 bases from J, leaving 23 bases between.

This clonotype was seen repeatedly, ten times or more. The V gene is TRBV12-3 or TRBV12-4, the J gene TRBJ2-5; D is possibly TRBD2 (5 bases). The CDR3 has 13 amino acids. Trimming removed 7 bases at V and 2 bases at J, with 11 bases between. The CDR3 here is CASNLGVQETQYF. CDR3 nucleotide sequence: TGTGCCAGCAACCTCGGGGTACAAGAGACCCAGTACTTC.

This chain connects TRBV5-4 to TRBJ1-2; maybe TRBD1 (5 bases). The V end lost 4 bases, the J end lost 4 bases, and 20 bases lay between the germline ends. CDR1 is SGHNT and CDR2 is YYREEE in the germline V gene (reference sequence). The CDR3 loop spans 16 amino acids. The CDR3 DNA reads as TGTGCCAGCAGCCCCTCTTCGGGCAGGGACGCCTATGGCTACACCTTC. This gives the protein CASSPSSGRDAYGYTF.

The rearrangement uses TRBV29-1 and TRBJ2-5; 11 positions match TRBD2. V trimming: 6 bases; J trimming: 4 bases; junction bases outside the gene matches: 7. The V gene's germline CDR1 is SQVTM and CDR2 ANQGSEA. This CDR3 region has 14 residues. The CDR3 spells CSVILAGGGETQYF. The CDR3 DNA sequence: TGCAGCGTGATCCTAGCGGGGGGAGGAGAGACCCAGTACTTC.

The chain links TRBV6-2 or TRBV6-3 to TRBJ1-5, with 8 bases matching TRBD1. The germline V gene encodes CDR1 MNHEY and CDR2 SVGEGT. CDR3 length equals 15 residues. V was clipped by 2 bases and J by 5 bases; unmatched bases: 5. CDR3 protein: CASSYLGQDYQPQHF. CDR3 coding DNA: TGTGCCAGCAGTTACCTGGGACAGGATTATCAGCCCCAGCATTTT.

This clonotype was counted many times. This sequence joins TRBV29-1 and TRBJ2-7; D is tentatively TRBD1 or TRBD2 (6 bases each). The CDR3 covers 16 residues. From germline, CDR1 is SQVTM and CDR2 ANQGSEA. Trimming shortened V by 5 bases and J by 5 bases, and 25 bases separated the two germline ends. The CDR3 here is CSVIPGGRDFPDEQYF. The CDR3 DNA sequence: TGCAGCGTTATTCCCGGGGGCAGGGATTTTCCCGACGAGCAGTACTTC.

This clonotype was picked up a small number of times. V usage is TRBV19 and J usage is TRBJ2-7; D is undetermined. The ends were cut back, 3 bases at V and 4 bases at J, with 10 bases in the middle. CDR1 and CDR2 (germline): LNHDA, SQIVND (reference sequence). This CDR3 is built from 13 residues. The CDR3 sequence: CASSINGRYEQYF. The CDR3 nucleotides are TGTGCCAGTAGTATCAATGGTCGATACGAGCAGTACTTC.

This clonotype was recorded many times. For the CDR3, the DNA is TGTGCCACCAGTGAGCCGGGACTAGACAGCCAAGAGACCCAGTACTTC. Translated: CATSEPGLDSQETQYF. This chain links TRBV24-1 with TRBJ2-5; TRBD2 matches at 8 bases. V gave up 4 bases and J gave up 1 base; unmatched junction bases: 7. Per the germline V gene, CDR1 is KGHDR and CDR2 is SFDVKD. This CDR3 has 16 amino acids.

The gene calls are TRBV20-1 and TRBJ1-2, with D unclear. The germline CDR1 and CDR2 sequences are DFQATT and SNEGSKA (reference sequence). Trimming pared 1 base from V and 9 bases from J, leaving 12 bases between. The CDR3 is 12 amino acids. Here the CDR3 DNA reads TGCAGTGCTAGAGCCGAAGCTGGAAGCTACACCTTC. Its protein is CSARAEAGSYTF.

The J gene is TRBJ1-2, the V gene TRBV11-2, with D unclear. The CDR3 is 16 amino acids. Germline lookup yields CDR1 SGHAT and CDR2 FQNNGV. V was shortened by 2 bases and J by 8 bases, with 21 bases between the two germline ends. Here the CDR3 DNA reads TGTGCCAGCAGCTTATTACCGGCCCTTTCACTTCGGGGCTACACCTTC. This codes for CASSLLPALSLRGYTF.